The present T cell receptor (beta chain) was sequenced within a study of CD8+CD57+ T cells in acquired aplastic anemia (dated 2018 in TCRdb). Broadly, across the study: DNA extracted from sorted CD4+ and CD8+ cells had a mean of about 3.3 ug, with a range of 0.2 to 27.4 ug. CD8+CD57+ expansion was defined as a frequency above the mean frequency observed in healthy subjects.

As concerns this clonotype: Its recognized antigen is unknown. Base qualities are not at hand, and no much larger clone is one base apart.

CDR1 is given as MNHNS and CDR2 as SASEGT, both from the germline V gene. Trimming removed 2 bases from V and 6 bases from J, leaving 1 base between the germline ends. Including the terminal cysteine and phenylalanine, the CDR3 comprises 10 residues. The sequence is cut down to CDR3 DNA, 30 bases in frame from base 1. Flow cytometry had shown CD8+CD57+ cell expansion in the patients selected for sequencing. Every patient had severe acquired aplastic anemia, diagnosed using the International Study of Aplastic Anemia and Agranulocytosis and Camitta criteria. No patient had received any therapy when blood was sampled. In the study, sorted CD4+ and CD8+ blood T cells from patients with severe aplastic anemia and from healthy subjects underwent deep sequencing of TCR repertoires. Patients were enrolled in the USA under clinicaltrials.gov protocols 00001620, 01623167, 00001397, 00071045, 00081523 and 00961064. Ficoll-Paque density gradient centrifugation was used to isolate peripheral blood mononuclear cells. Before DNA was extracted, CD4+ and CD8+ T cells were sorted using either FACS or magnetic beads.

The full study reports these points: CD8+ Simpson's diversity did not differ significantly between patients and healthy controls (P=0.060). Some 27 CD8+ CDR3 sequences were found in both patients and controls but appeared to be highly expressed in patients and within the immunodominant clones of the patients.

Profiling of TCR beta VDJ combinations and CDR3 sequences used genomic DNA as the template. An Illumina HiSeq 2000 was used for TCR repertoire sequencing. The authors' pipeline ran thus. TRBV/TRBJ rearrangement plots, CDR3 size and DJ length profiles, and Simpson's diversity index were used to assess repertoires. Whichever DNA sequence was most abundant in the deep sequencing data was defined as the immunodominant clone. CDR3 amino acid sequences were checked for sharing across subjects and were also compared against the VDJdb database and published repertoires. The raw public reads went through TCRdb reprocessing: fastp at Q25, MiXCR clone calling, in-frame beta chains kept. Merged by CDR3 protein, the rows form single entries marked with the most common genes and DNA. In this record, the V and J calls reflect TCRdb's handling and not the investigators' own analysis. The table for this sample lists about 58,000 distinct CDR3 sequences; 57% of them were counted only once. 16% of the sample lies in the top ten.

Input material: sorted CD4+, CD8+, or CD8+CD57+ T cells (not recorded which) from PBMCs. The TCR sequence derives from a human donor with aplastic anemia. The chain couples TRBV6-1 to TRBJ1-2, with the D gene too uncertain to name. Here the CDR3 is given as CASSENGYTF. The nucleotide sequence is TGTGCCAGCAGTGAAAATGGCTACACCTTC.